The 13 T cell receptor beta chains presented below share a single source sample, sequenced in a study of T cell responses to AZD1222 COVID-19 vaccine. TCRdb's table, derived via immunoSEQ multiplex PCR, lists solely in-frame clones and lacks some. Of 85,000 to 95,000 clones in the sample, around nine tenths are singletons; the top ten hold roughly 5%. Material: peripheral blood, obtained 28 days after the second AZD1222 dose. These receptors came from an adult who received the AZD1222 COVID-19 vaccine.

The J gene is TRBJ2-1, the V gene TRBV6-1, with 8 positions matching TRBD2. Germline V gene data show CDR1 as MNHNS and CDR2 as SASEGT. CDR3 length: 16 amino acids. After removal of 4 bases from V and 5 bases from J, the junction contained 10 bases not matched to a gene. As DNA, the CDR3 is TGTGCCAGCAGTGGGGTAGCGGGGAGCTATCACAATGAGCAGTTCTTC. This gives the protein CASSGVAGSYHNEQFF.

A few counts support this clone. The chain is built from TRBV28 and TRBJ1-4, with D hard to call. V was trimmed by 7 bases and J by 8 bases, leaving 20 bases between them. This CDR3 comprises 15 residues. Germline values: CDR1 MDHEN, CDR2 SYDVKM. Here the CDR3 reads CASISSRSRAEKLFF. The CDR3 nucleotides read TGTGCCAGCATTTCATCCAGGTCCCGGGCCGAAAAACTGTTTTTT.

The chain couples TRBV4-1 to TRBJ2-6; a possible D gene is TRBD1 (6 bases). In germline, CDR1 is MGHRA, CDR2 YSYEKL. V was shortened by 8 bases and J by 0 bases, with 14 bases between the two germline ends. The CDR3 covers 16 residues. The CDR3 DNA follows: TGCGCCAGCGTTCCGGGACACTCCTCTGGGGCCAACGTCCTGACTTTC. Translated, it gives CASVPGHSSGANVLTF.

There are a few counts of this clone. This chain joins TRBV29-1 and TRBJ1-4; D ambiguous. Germline V gives CDR1 SQVTM, CDR2 ANQGSEA. This CDR3 comprises 12 residues. V was cut by 6 bases and J by 0 bases, with 5 bases left in between. The CDR3: CSVVATNEKLFF. The CDR3 coding sequence is TGCAGCGTAGTAGCAACTAATGAAAAACTGTTTTTT.

The genes are TRBV9 and TRBJ2-1; the D call may be TRBD1 or TRBD2 (7 bases each). CDR1 SGDLS and CDR2 YYNGEE come from the germline V gene. This CDR3 comprises 16 residues. V was cut by 4 bases and J by 0 bases, with 14 bases left in between. For the CDR3, the DNA is TGTGCCAGCAGCCCCCAGGGGGGGGTCTCCTACAATGAGCAGTTCTTC. This encodes CASSPQGGVSYNEQFF.

The chain links TRBV5-1 to TRBJ2-1; 7 bases match TRBD2. Germline values: CDR1 SGHRS, CDR2 YFSETQ. After removal of 1 base from V and 7 bases from J, the junction contained 2 bases not matched to a gene. The CDR3 extends over 13 amino acids. The CDR3 region is CASSLRGENEQFF. For the CDR3, the DNA is TGCGCCAGCAGCTTGCGGGGGGAGAATGAGCAGTTCTTC.

This chain links TRBV28 with TRBJ1-1; unclear D gene. CDR1 and CDR2 from the germline V gene are MDHEN and SYDVKM. The V and J ends lost 4 bases and 1 base respectively, with 10 bases between them. The CDR3 runs to 14 residues. The CDR3 region has the DNA TGTGCCAGCAGTTATGAGTTCTCGAACACTGAAGCTTTCTTT. Amino acid sequence: CASSYEFSNTEAFF.

The chain uses TRBV5-1 and TRBJ1-2, with D possibly TRBD1 on 5 matching bases. The V gene lost 0 bases and the J gene lost 8 bases, with 14 bases spanning the gap. CDR3 length equals 14 residues. Germline CDR1 SGHRS, CDR2 YFSETQ. CDR3 protein: CASSLAGPSGGYTF. The CDR3 DNA is TGCGCCAGCAGCTTGGCAGGGCCCAGTGGGGGCTACACCTTC.

The chain joins TRBV28 to TRBJ1-2, with 7 positions matching TRBD1. There are 15 residues in the CDR3. CDR1 and CDR2 (germline): MDHEN, SYDVKM. V was clipped by 5 bases and J by 5 bases; unmatched bases: 11. The CDR3 reads CASSLRQGMGYGYTF. In DNA form, the CDR3 reads TGTGCCAGCAGTCTCCGACAGGGTATGGGTTATGGCTACACCTTC.

The chain uses TRBV7-6 and TRBJ1-4; D may be TRBD1 (5 bases). Germline CDR1 is SGHVS and CDR2 is FNYEAQ. Trimming cost V 1 base and J 4 bases, with 10 bases left between them. There are 15 residues in the CDR3. CDR3 in amino acids: CASSLVAGFNEKLFF. In DNA form, the CDR3 reads TGTGCCAGCAGCTTAGTGGCAGGGTTTAATGAAAAACTGTTTTTT. Together with reference TRBV7-6 and TRBJ1-4, the CDR3 gives the full variable domain: GAGVSQSPRYKVTKRGQDVALRCDPISGHVSLYWYRQALGQGPEFLTYFNYEAQQDKSGLPNDRFSAERPEGSISTLTIQRTEQRDSAMYRCASSLVAGFNEKLFFGSGTQLSVL.

The rearrangement links TRBV5-1 to TRBJ2-7; possible D gene TRBD1, 5 bases. The V and J ends lost 0 bases and 2 bases respectively, with 12 bases between them. This CDR3 region has 15 residues. In germline, CDR1 is SGHRS, CDR2 YFSETQ. This CDR3 is CASSLAQVITYEQYF. The CDR3 DNA reads TGCGCCAGCAGCTTGGCACAGGTTATAACCTACGAGCAGTACTTC. Variable domain in full (rest from reference TRBV5-1 and TRBJ2-7): KAGVTQTPRYLIKTRGQQVTLSCSPISGHRSVSWYQQTPGQGLQFLFEYFSETQRNKGNFPGRFSGRQFSNSRSEMNVSTLELGDSALYLCASSLAQVITYEQYFGPGTRLTVT.

The chain joins TRBV14 to TRBJ1-3, with D unresolved. V shed 6 bases and J shed 0 bases, with 9 bases lying between them. In germline, CDR1 is SGHDN, CDR2 FVKESK. The CDR3 is 14 residues long. CDR3 sequence: CASSQQYSGNTIYF. CDR3 DNA: TGTGCCAGCAGTCAACAATACTCTGGAAACACCATATATTTT.

This chain links TRBV19 with TRBJ1-5; maybe TRBD1 (5 bases). Trimming shortened V by 5 bases and J by 5 bases, and 16 bases separated the two germline ends. There are 15 residues in the CDR3. CDR1 and CDR2 (germline): LNHDA, SQIVND (reference sequence). CDR3 DNA: TGTGCCAGTAGTCCGGGGACCAGACGAGATCAGCCCCAGCATTTT. As protein: CASSPGTRRDQPQHF. The complete variable domain, with remaining parts taken from reference TRBV19 and TRBJ1-5, reads DGGITQSPKYLFRKEGQNVTLSCEQNLNHDAMYWYRQDPGQGLRLIYYSQIVNDFQKGDIAEGYSVSREKKESFPLTVTSAQKNPTAFYLCASSPGTRRDQPQHFGDGTRLSIL.